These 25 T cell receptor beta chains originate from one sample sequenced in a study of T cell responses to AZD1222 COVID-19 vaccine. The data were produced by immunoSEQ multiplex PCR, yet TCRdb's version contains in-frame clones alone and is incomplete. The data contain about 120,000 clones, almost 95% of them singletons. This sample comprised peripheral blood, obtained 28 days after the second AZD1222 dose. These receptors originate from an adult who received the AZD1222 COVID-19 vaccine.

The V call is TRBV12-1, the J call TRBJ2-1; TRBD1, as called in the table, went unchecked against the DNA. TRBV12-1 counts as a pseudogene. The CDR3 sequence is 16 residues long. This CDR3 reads CASSSCGQGARNEQFF. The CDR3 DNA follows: TGTGCCAGCAGCTCATGCGGACAGGGGGCTAGGAATGAGCAGTTCTTC.

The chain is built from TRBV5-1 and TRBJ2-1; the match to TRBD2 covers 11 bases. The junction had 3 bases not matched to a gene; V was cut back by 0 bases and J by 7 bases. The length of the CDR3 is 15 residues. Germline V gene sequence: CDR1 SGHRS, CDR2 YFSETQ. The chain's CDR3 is CASSLAASGRNEQFF. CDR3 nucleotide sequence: TGCGCCAGCAGCTTGGCCGCTAGCGGGAGGAATGAGCAGTTCTTC.

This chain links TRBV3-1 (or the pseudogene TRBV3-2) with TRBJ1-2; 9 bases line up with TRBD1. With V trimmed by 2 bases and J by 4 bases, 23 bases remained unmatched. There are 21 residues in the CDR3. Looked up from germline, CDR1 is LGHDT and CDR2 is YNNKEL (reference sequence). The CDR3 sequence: CASSQWATGKAMGQGSYGYTF. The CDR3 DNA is TGTGCCAGCAGCCAATGGGCCACGGGGAAGGCAATGGGACAGGGTTCCTATGGCTACACCTTC.

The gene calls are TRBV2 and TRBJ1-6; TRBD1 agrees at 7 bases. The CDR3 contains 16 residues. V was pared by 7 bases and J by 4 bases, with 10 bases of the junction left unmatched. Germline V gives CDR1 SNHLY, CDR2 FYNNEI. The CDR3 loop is CASTPRGQSYNSPLHF. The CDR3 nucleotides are TGTGCCAGCACCCCGAGGGGACAGAGTTATAATTCACCCCTCCACTTT. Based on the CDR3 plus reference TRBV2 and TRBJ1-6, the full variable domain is EPEVTQTPSHQVTQMGQEVILRCVPISNHLYFYWYRQILGQKVEFLVSFYNNEISEKSEIFDDQFSVERPDGSNFTLKIRSTKLEDSAMYFCASTPRGQSYNSPLHFGNGTRLTVT.

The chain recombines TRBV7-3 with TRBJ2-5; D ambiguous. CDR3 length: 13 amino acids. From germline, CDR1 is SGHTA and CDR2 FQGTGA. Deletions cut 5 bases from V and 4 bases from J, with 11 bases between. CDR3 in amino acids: CASSPGPRETQYF. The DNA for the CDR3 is TGTGCCAGCAGCCCCGGGCCCCGAGAGACCCAGTACTTC.

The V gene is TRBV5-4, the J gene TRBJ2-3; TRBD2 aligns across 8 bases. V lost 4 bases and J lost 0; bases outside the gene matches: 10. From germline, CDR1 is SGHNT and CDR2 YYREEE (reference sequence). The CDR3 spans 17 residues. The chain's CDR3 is CASSLRLAGFSTDTQYF. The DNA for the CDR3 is TGTGCCAGCAGCCTCCGTCTAGCGGGTTTCAGCACAGATACGCAGTATTTT. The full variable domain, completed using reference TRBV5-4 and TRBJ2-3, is ETGVTQSPTHLIKTRGQQVTLRCSSQSGHNTVSWYQQALGQGPQFIFQYYREEENGRGNFPPRFSGLQFPNYSSELNVNALELDDSALYLCASSLRLAGFSTDTQYFGPGTRLTVL.

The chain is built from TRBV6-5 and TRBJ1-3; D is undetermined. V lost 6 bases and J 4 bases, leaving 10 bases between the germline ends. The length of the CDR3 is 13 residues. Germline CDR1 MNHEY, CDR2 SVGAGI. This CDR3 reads CASSRSFGNTIYF. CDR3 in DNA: TGTGCCAGCAGCAGGAGTTTCGGAAACACCATATATTTT.

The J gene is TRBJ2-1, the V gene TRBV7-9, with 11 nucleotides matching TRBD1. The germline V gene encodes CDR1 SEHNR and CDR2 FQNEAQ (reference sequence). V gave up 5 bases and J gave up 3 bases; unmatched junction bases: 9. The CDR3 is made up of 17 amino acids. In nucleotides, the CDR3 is TGTGCCAGCAGCCCAACTCGGGGGACAGGGGGCTACAATGAGCAGTTCTTC. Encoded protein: CASSPTRGTGGYNEQFF.

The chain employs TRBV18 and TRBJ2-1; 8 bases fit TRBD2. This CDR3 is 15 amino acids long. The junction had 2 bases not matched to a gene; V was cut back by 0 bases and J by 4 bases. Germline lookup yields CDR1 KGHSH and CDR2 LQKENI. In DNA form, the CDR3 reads TGTGCCAGCTCACCACCGGGACTAGAGTACAATGAGCAGTTCTTC. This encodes CASSPPGLEYNEQFF.

The CDR3 DNA sequence: TGTGCCAGCAGCTTAGAGCGTCCCCTCTCTGAGCAGTTCTTC. Translated: CASSLERPLSEQFF. The genes are TRBV11-2 and TRBJ2-1; D is ambiguous. From germline, CDR1 is SGHAT and CDR2 FQNNGV. CDR3 length equals 14 residues. The V end lost 0 bases, the J end lost 9 bases, and 12 bases lay between the germline ends.

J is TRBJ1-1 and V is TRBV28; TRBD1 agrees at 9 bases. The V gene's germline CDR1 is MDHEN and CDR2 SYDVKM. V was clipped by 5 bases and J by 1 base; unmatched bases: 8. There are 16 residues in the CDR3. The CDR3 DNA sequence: TGTGCCAGCAGTCCTAGGACAGGGGCTTCGAACACTGAAGCTTTCTTT. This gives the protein CASSPRTGASNTEAFF. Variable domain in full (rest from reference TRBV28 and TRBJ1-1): DVKVTQSSRYLVKRTGEKVFLECVQDMDHENMFWYRQDPGLGLRLIYFSYDVKMKEKGDIPEGYSVSREKKERFSLILESASTNQTSMYLCASSPRTGASNTEAFFGQGTRLTVV.

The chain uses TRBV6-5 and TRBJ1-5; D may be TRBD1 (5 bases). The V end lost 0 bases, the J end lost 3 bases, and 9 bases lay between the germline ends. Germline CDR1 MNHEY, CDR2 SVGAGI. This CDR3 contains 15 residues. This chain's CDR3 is CASSYSRQNNQPQHF. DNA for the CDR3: TGTGCCAGCAGTTACTCGAGACAGAACAATCAGCCCCAGCATTTT.

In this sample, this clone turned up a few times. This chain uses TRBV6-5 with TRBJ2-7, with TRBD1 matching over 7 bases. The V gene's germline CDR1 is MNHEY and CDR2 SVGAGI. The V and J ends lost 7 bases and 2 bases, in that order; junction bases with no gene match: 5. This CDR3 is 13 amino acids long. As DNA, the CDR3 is TGTGCCAGCACGAGGGGGCGGACCTACGAGCAGTACTTC. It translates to CASTRGRTYEQYF.

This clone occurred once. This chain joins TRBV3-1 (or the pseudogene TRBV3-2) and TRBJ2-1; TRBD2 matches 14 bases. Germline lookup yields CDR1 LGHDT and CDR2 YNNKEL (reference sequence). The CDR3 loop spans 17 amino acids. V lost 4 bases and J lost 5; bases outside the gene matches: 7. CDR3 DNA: TGTGCCAGCAGCCGACGACTAGCGGGAGGGGTAAACAATGAGCAGTTCTTC. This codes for CASSRRLAGGVNNEQFF.

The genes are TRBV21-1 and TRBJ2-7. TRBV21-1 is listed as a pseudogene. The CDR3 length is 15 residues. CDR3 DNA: TGTGCCAGCAGCAAAGGGAGGGGGGAGGTCCACGAGCAGTACTTC. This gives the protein CASSKGRGEVHEQYF.

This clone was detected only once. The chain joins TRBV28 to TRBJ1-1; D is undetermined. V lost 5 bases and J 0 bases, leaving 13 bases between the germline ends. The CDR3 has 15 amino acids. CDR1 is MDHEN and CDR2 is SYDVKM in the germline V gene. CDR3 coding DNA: TGTGCCAGCAGTCTTGAGGAGGGTTTGAACACTGAAGCTTTCTTT. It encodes CASSLEEGLNTEAFF.

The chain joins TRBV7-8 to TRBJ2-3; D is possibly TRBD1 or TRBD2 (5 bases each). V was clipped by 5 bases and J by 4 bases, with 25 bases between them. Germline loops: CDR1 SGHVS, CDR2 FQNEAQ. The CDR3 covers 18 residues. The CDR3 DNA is TGTGCCAGCAGCGTCCCCATTGGGGGAGCGGCGCGGCCAGATACGCAGTATTTT. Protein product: CASSVPIGGAARPDTQYF.

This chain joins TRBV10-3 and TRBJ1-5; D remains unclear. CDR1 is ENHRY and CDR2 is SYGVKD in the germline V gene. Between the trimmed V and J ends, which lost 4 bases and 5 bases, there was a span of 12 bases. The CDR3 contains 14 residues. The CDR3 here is CAISGGGRDQPQHF. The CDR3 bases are TGTGCCATCAGTGGGGGAGGGAGGGATCAGCCCCAGCATTTT.

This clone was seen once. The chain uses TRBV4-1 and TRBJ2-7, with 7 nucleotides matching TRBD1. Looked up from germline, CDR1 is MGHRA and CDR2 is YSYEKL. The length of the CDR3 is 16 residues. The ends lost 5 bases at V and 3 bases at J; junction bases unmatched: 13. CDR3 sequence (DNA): TGCGCCAGCAGCACCCTTCCCGGGACAGACATCTACGAGCAGTACTTC. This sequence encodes CASSTLPGTDIYEQYF.

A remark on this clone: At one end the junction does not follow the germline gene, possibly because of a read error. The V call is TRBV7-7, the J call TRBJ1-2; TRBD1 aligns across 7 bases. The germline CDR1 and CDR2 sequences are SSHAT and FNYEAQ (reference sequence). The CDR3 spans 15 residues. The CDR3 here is CASSLDHTGTDGYTF. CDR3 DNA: TGTGCTAGCAGCTTAGACCATACCGGGACAGATGGCTACACCTTC. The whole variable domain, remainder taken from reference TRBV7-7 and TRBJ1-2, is GAGVSQSPRYKVTKRGQDVTLRCDPISSHATLYWYQQALGQGPEFLTYFNYEAQPDKSGLPSDRFSAERPEGSISTLTIQRTEQRDSAMYRCASSLDHTGTDGYTFGSGTRLTVV.

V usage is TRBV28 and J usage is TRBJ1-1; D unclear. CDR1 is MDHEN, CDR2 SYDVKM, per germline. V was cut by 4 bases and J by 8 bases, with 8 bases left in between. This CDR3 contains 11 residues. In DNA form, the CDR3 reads TGTGCCAGCAGTTCGCGGTCCGAAGCTTTCTTT. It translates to CASSSRSEAFF. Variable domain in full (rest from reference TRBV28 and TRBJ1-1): DVKVTQSSRYLVKRTGEKVFLECVQDMDHENMFWYRQDPGLGLRLIYFSYDVKMKEKGDIPEGYSVSREKKERFSLILESASTNQTSMYLCASSSRSEAFFGQGTRLTVV.

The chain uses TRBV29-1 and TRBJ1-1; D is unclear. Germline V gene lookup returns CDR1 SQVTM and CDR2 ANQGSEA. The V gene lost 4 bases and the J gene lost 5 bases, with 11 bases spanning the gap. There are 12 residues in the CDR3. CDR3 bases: TGCAGCGTTGGTTGGAAATTTACTGAAGCTTTCTTT. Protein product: CSVGWKFTEAFF.

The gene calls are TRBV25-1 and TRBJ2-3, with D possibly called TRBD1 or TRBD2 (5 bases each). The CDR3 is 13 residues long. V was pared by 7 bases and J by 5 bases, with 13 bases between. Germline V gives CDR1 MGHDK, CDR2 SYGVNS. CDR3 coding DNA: TGTGCCAGCACCCGAGGGGCGCTAGATACGCAGTATTTT. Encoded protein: CASTRGALDTQYF. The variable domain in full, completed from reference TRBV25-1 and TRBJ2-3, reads EADIYQTPRYLVIGTGKKITLECSQTMGHDKMYWYQQDPGMELHLIHYSYGVNSTEKGDLSSESTVSRIRTEHFPLTLESARPSHTSQYLCASTRGALDTQYFGPGTRLTVL.

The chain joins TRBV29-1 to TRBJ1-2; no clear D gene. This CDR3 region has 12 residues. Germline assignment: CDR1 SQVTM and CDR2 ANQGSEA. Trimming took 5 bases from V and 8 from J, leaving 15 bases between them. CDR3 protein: CSVLTGTVGYTF. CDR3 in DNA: TGCAGCGTTCTGACCGGCACGGTGGGCTACACCTTC.

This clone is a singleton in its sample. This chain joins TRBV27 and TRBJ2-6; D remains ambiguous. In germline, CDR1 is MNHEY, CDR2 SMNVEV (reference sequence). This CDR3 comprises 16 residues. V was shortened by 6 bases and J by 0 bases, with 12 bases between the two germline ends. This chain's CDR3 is CASSPDLFSGANVLTF. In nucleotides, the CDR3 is TGTGCCAGCAGCCCCGACCTTTTCTCTGGGGCCAACGTCCTGACTTTC. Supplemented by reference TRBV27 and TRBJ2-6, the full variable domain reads EAQVTQNPRYLITVTGKKLTVTCSQNMNHEYMSWYRQDPGLGLRQIYYSMNVEVTDKGDVPEGYKVSRKEKRNFPLILESPSPNQTSLYFCASSPDLFSGANVLTFGAGSRLTVL.